This record concerns one T cell receptor (beta chain) sequence. What it binds is not known. The run depth of the assay was deep. Investigators spread the genomic DNA of each subset evenly over several immunoSEQ plates. Assay: immunoSEQ multiplex PCR; the TCRdb copy retains only in-frame clones and omits some. The data hold hundreds of thousands of clones, with roughly 96% observed a single time. As defined, naive CD8 cells were CD45RO-negative and positively selected for CCR7, with terminally differentiated effector memory CD45RA+ cells excluded. The V gene's germline CDR1 is SGDLS and CDR2 YYNGEE. The CDR3 covers 16 residues. V lost 0 bases, J lost 4 bases, and 16 bases lay in between. This specimen comes from a study of shared clonotypes between healthy human individuals. Whole-study findings and limits: Larger estimated richness was generally seen in naive subsets than in memory subsets. Clonotypes not shared had lower generation probabilities than those common to all four donors.

Sequenced material: naive CD8+ T cells sorted from blood. The sequence derives from a woman in her 30s in good health. This chain uses TRBV9 with TRBJ1-2; D gene ambiguous. CDR3 protein: CASSVASPGRFYGYTF. Written as DNA, the CDR3 is TGTGCCAGCAGCGTAGCATCCCCGGGCAGATTCTATGGCTACACCTTC.